These T cell receptor beta chains were read from a single sample in a study of CD8+CD57+ T cells in acquired aplastic anemia. TCRdb ran MiXCR on the reads and lists one entry per CDR3 protein. This sample yields around 150,000 distinct CDR3 sequences, of which approximately 40% are seen a single time; over 0.95% belongs to the top ten. The sequenced material came from sorted CD4+, CD8+, or CD8+CD57+ T cells (not recorded which) from PBMCs. The receptors come from a human donor in good health. Both conserved end residues are part of each CDR3. D genes are given only for firm matches. Not every row has a clone size; where given, it reads once, few, many or a size class.

V gene	clone size	J gene	D gene	CDR3 protein	CDR3 DNA
TRBV20-1	NA	TRBJ2-7	TRBD2	CSAPRGSGGAPYEQYF	TGCAGTGCTCCCCGGGGTAGCGGGGGGGCCCCCTACGAGCAGTACTTC
TRBV27	NA	TRBJ1-4	NA	CASSLRVANEKLFF	TGTGCCAGCAGTTTAAGGGTGGCTAATGAAAAACTGTTTTTT
TRBV19	many	TRBJ2-7	TRBD2	CASRTSAGSYEQYF	TGTGCCAGCAGAACTAGCGCGGGCTCCTACGAGCAGTACTTC
TRBV19	many	TRBJ2-7	NA	CASSWGGRVDEQYF	TGTGCCAGTAGTTGGGGTGGAAGGGTGGACGAGCAGTACTTC
TRBV19	many	TRBJ2-5	NA	CASRAPVSGQETQYF	TGTGCCAGTAGGGCGCCGGTCAGCGGTCAAGAGACCCAGTACTTC
TRBV6-1	many	TRBJ2-7	NA	CASSPQGRDEQYF	TGTGCCAGCAGTCCACAGGGTAGGGACGAGCAGTACTTC
TRBV29-1	NA	TRBJ1-2	NA	CSVGPGDYGYTF	TGCAGCGTGGGACCAGGGGATTATGGCTACACCTTC
TRBV24-1	NA	TRBJ2-5	TRBD1	CATTQGAEETQYF	TGTGCCACCACGCAGGGGGCAGAAGAGACCCAGTACTTC
TRBV29-1	NA	TRBJ2-7	TRBD2	CSVVVAGNYEQYF	TGCAGCGTTGTGGTAGCGGGAAACTACGAGCAGTACTTC
TRBV10-1	NA	TRBJ1-1	NA	CASSESSWENTEAFF	TGCGCCAGCAGTGAGTCGTCTTGGGAGAACACTGAAGCTTTCTTT
TRBV19	NA	TRBJ2-2	NA	CARSIKGGSNTGELFF	TGTGCCCGTAGTATAAAGGGCGGCTCGAACACCGGGGAGCTGTTTTTT
TRBV7-9	NA	TRBJ2-7	NA	CASSPLGARAYEQYF	TGTGCCAGCAGCCCTCTAGGGGCGCGAGCCTACGAGCAGTACTTC
TRBV25-1	NA	TRBJ2-7	TRBD1	CASSFGTAYEQYF	TGTGCCAGCAGCTTCGGGACAGCCTACGAGCAGTACTTC
TRBV7-9	NA	TRBJ1-2	TRBD1	CASSLPGQGVDGYTF	TGTGCCAGCAGCCTGCCGGGACAGGGAGTTGATGGCTACACCTTC
TRBV19	many	TRBJ1-4	NA	CASSTRAANEKLFF	TGTGCCAGTAGTACCAGGGCAGCTAATGAAAAACTGTTTTTT
TRBV7-6	NA	TRBJ2-7	TRBD1	CASSGYPGGGEQYF	TGTGCCAGCAGCGGCTACCCAGGGGGTGGCGAGCAGTACTTC
TRBV20-1	NA	TRBJ1-2	NA	CSVRHGDYGYTF	TGCAGTGTTAGGCATGGGGACTATGGCTACACCTTC
TRBV7-9	NA	TRBJ1-2	NA	CASSLAAANYGYTF	TGTGCCAGCAGCTTAGCGGCAGCTAACTATGGCTACACCTTC
TRBV7-1	NA	TRBJ2-1	TRBD2	CASSSRLAGGEQFF	TGTGCCAGCAGCTCCAGACTAGCGGGAGGTGAGCAGTTCTTC
TRBV9	many	TRBJ1-1	NA	CASSVGPEGEAFF	TGTGCCAGCAGCGTAGGCCCCGAGGGGGAAGCTTTCTTT
TRBV29-1	NA	TRBJ2-7	NA	CSVETIYEQYF	TGCAGCGTTGAGACTATCTACGAGCAGTACTTC
TRBV19	NA	TRBJ2-7	TRBD1	CASSKSGTGIYEQYF	TGTGCCAGTAGTAAATCCGGGACAGGGATCTACGAGCAGTACTTC
TRBV10-3	NA	TRBJ2-7	NA	CAISELTGRGYEQYF	TGTGCCATCAGTGAGTTAACGGGGCGGGGCTACGAGCAGTACTTC
TRBV2	NA	TRBJ2-7	NA	CASSPFGGNYEQYF	TGTGCCAGCAGTCCCTTCGGCGGAAACTACGAGCAGTACTTC